This TCR beta chain emerged from a study of blood T cell repertoires in COVID-19. The CDR3 loop spans 15 amino acids. CDR1 SGHRS and CDR2 YFSETQ come from the germline V gene. Trimming took 4 bases from V and 5 from J, leaving 15 bases between them. Authors' data handling: Reference gene primer amplification gave nucleated cell count estimates. Here immunoSEQ multiplex PCR was the method, and the copy in TCRdb shows in-frame clones only, minus some. The V and J calls and clone size come from that table; D and trimming were worked out from the DNA. The sample carries over 250,000 clones, 88% recorded once.

The genes are TRBV5-1 and TRBJ1-4; a weak D match, TRBD1 (6 bases). The sequencing input was peripheral blood. This clonotype was sampled from a woman between 40 and 50 years old who had recovered from COVID-19. The CDR3 loop reads CASSTGQLPNEKLFF. Here the CDR3 DNA reads TGCGCCAGCAGCACCGGACAGCTCCCCAATGAAAAACTGTTTTTT.